These 22 T cell receptor beta chains originate from one sample sequenced in a study of shared T cell receptors in the human thymus. Data came from immunoSEQ multiplex PCR; TCRdb stores just in-frame clones and leaves some out. The sample lists some 700,000 clones, approximately 83% seen once, with more than 0.01% in the top ten. This same sample was also part of a study on human thymus T cells.

Sequencing input: thymocytes. These receptors came from a girl younger than two with a congenital heart defect.

The V and J genes are TRBV7-9 and TRBJ1-2, with D possibly being TRBD1 (5 bases). Germline V gives CDR1 SEHNR, CDR2 FQNEAQ (reference sequence). V lost 5 bases and J lost 8, with 15 bases in between. CDR3 size: 13 residues. This CDR3 is CASSEPGWSGYTF. CDR3 sequence (DNA): TGTGCCAGCAGCGAACCAGGGTGGTCGGGCTACACCTTC.

The chain carries TRBV7-8 and TRBJ1-3; 10 bases map to TRBD1. The CDR3 contains 18 residues. The V and J ends lost 0 bases and 4 bases, in that order; junction bases with no gene match: 9. Germline assignment: CDR1 SGHVS and CDR2 FQNEAQ. As DNA, the CDR3 is TGTGCCAGCAGCTTAGCCCCCGGGACAGGGGTATGCGGAAACACCATATATTTT. As protein: CASSLAPGTGVCGNTIYF.

The rearrangement joins TRBV6-6 to TRBJ2-7; tentative D call: TRBD1 (7 bases). The CDR3 loop spans 15 amino acids. The V and J ends lost 2 bases and 5 bases respectively, with 16 bases between them. CDR1 is MNHNY, CDR2 SVGAGI, per germline (reference sequence). CDR3 nucleotide sequence: TGTGCCAGCAGTTACGCGGGACAGAGTTCCCACGAGCAGTACTTC. Protein: CASSYAGQSSHEQYF.

V is TRBV12-5 and J is TRBJ1-3; TRBD1 aligns across 10 bases. Germline CDR1 LGHNT, CDR2 FRNRAP. This CDR3 contains 17 residues. Trimming took 5 bases from V and 4 from J; bases not matched to a gene: 11. The CDR3 is CASGIVSGQGDGNTIYF. CDR3 nucleotide sequence: TGTGCTAGTGGTATAGTATCAGGACAGGGGGACGGAAACACCATATATTTT.

Comment on this clone: The identical CDR3 is also encoded by other nucleotide sequences in the sample. This rearrangement joins TRBV9 to TRBJ2-1; TRBD2 matches at 9 bases. The CDR3 runs 15 residues. CDR1 and CDR2 from the germline V gene are SGDLS and YYNGEE. V shed 0 bases and J 7 bases; nucleotides not matched to a gene: 5. The CDR3 loop reads CASSVAAGGPNEQFF. The CDR3 region has the DNA TGTGCCAGCAGCGTAGCGGCGGGGGGGCCGAATGAGCAGTTCTTC.

This chain connects TRBV14 to TRBJ1-1; 9 bases line up with TRBD1. Trimming at V came to 4 bases and at J to 4 bases, leaving 4 bases not matched to a gene. The CDR3 contains 14 residues. Germline CDR1 SGHDN, CDR2 FVKESK. The CDR3 region has the DNA TGTGCCAGCAGCCTAGGGACAGGGTTCACTGAAGCTTTCTTT. Translation: CASSLGTGFTEAFF.

The V gene is TRBV19, the J gene TRBJ1-6, with D perhaps TRBD1 (5 bases). Germline V gives CDR1 LNHDA, CDR2 SQIVND (reference sequence). Trimming stripped 1 base from V and 7 bases from J, with 8 bases between. The CDR3 spans 14 residues. The CDR3 bases are TGTGCCAGTAGTATAGGACAGACCAATTCACCCCTCCACTTT. It specifies CASSIGQTNSPLHF.

This chain connects TRBV5-8 to TRBJ2-7; no firm D call. Trimming took off 7 bases at V and 5 bases at J, with 16 bases between the two ends. This CDR3 comprises 13 residues. Germline V gene sequence: CDR1 SGHTS, CDR2 YDEGEE. The CDR3 nucleotides are TGTGCCAGCCCCTGTGGGCAATCCCACGAGCAGTACTTC. This sequence encodes CASPCGQSHEQYF.

This chain uses TRBV18 with TRBJ1-2; 9 bases fit TRBD1. This CDR3 spans 17 amino acids. Germline V gives CDR1 KGHSH, CDR2 LQKENI. J lost 0 bases, V lost 2 bases, and 7 bases had no gene match. DNA for the CDR3: TGTGCCAGCTCACCAGGTACAGGGGGCCCTCCTAACTATGGCTACACCTTC. This sequence encodes CASSPGTGGPPNYGYTF.

The chain has TRBV7-2 and TRBJ2-7, with D unresolved. Germline CDR1 reads SGHTA; CDR2 reads FQGNSA. Trimming cost V 4 bases and J 8 bases, with 9 bases left between them. The CDR3 length is 11 residues. CDR3 nucleotide sequence: TGTGCCAGCAGCTCCCAGTCCCAGCAGTACTTC. Translating it yields CASSSQSQQYF.

This sequence joins TRBV27 and TRBJ1-2; 7 bases line up with TRBD1. Germline V gene sequence: CDR1 MNHEY, CDR2 SMNVEV (reference sequence). The CDR3 is 16 residues long. The junction had 12 bases not matched to a gene; V was cut back by 5 bases and J by 3 bases. This chain's CDR3 is CASSPLPARGYYGYTF. In nucleotides, the CDR3 is TGTGCCAGCAGTCCCCTCCCTGCCAGGGGGTACTATGGCTACACCTTC.

This clone was recorded once. The CDR3 loop reads CASSIRWGRRNQPQHF. In DNA form, the CDR3 reads TGTGCCAGTAGTATCCGTTGGGGGCGTCGAAATCAGCCCCAGCATTTT. The chain employs TRBV19 and TRBJ1-5, with a possible D match to TRBD1 (6 bases). The length of the CDR3 is 16 residues. Per germline, CDR1 LNHDA and CDR2 SQIVND (reference sequence). The ends were cut back, 3 bases at V and 4 bases at J, with 16 bases in the middle.

The chain joins TRBV7-9 to TRBJ1-3; 9 bases line up with TRBD1. Unmatched junction bases numbered 4, after V lost 1 base and J lost 3 bases. Germline V gene data show CDR1 as SEHNR and CDR2 as FQNEAQ (reference sequence). The CDR3 extends over 16 amino acids. The CDR3 loop reads CASSLGDRGCGNTIYF. The DNA of the CDR3 is TGTGCCAGCAGCTTAGGCGACAGGGGGTGTGGAAACACCATATATTTT.

This rearrangement joins TRBV10-1 to TRBJ2-3; D is perhaps TRBD2 (5 bases). The germline V gene encodes CDR1 WNHNN and CDR2 SYGVQD (reference sequence). The CDR3 runs 15 residues. V was pared by 4 bases and J by 2 bases, with 13 bases between. CDR3 nucleotides: TGCGCCAGCAGTGTTCAGGAGCGGCCCACAGATACGCAGTATTTT. This encodes CASSVQERPTDTQYF.

The chain is built from TRBV7-9 and TRBJ2-6; D not resolved. This CDR3 has 16 amino acids. The V gene's germline CDR1 is SEHNR and CDR2 FQNEAQ (reference sequence). V was cut by 1 base and J by 0 bases, with 7 bases left in between. The CDR3 here is CASSLVFVSGANVLTF. CDR3 sequence (DNA): TGTGCCAGCAGCTTAGTTTTCGTCTCTGGGGCCAACGTCCTGACTTTC. Using reference TRBV7-9 and TRBJ2-6 for the parts outside the CDR3, the full variable domain is DTGVSQNPRHKITKRGQNVTFRCDPISEHNRLYWYRQTLGQGPEFLTYFQNEAQLEKSRLLSDRFSAERPKGSFSTLEIQRTEQGDSAMYLCASSLVFVSGANVLTFGAGSRLTVL.

The V and J genes are TRBV4-3 and TRBJ1-2; possibly TRBD1 for D (5 bases). The germline V and J ends were trimmed by 0 bases and 8 bases, with 28 bases remaining between them. This CDR3 has 19 amino acids. Germline V gene lookup returns CDR1 LGHNA and CDR2 YSLEER. The CDR3 is CASSQDQVLGTQTSLGYTF. The CDR3 DNA reads TGCGCCAGCAGCCAAGACCAGGTTCTAGGGACTCAAACCTCACTCGGCTACACCTTC.

This clone was counted only a few times. The chain is built from TRBV4-3 and TRBJ1-4; D is perhaps TRBD1 (5 bases). CDR1 is LGHNA and CDR2 is YSLEER in the germline V gene. The CDR3 has 16 residues. V lost 5 bases to trimming and J lost 0 bases, with 13 bases between them. The CDR3 region is CASSLGHPATNEKLFF. In nucleotides, the CDR3 is TGCGCCAGCAGCTTAGGACACCCGGCAACTAATGAAAAACTGTTTTTT.

This rearrangement joins TRBV6-1 to TRBJ1-1; 9 bases are a match to TRBD1. Losses at the gene ends were 3 bases for V and 5 bases for J; bases not matched to a gene: 4. The germline gives CDR1 MNHNS, CDR2 SASEGT. This CDR3 has 14 amino acids. CDR3 sequence: CASSDWDRDTEAFF. The CDR3 DNA reads as TGTGCCAGCAGTGACTGGGACAGGGATACTGAAGCTTTCTTT.

The chain combines TRBV4-3 with TRBJ1-2, with 10 bases aligning to TRBD1. The CDR3 is 14 amino acids. Germline CDR1 and CDR2: LGHNA and YSLEER. V was pared by 0 bases and J by 6 bases, with 1 base of the junction left unmatched. This CDR3 is CASSQEGQGHGYTF. CDR3 bases: TGCGCCAGCAGCCAAGAGGGACAGGGGCATGGCTACACCTTC.

This clone came up once. The chain has TRBV7-2 and TRBJ2-2, with D tentatively TRBD2 (5 bases). Germline CDR1 reads SGHTA; CDR2 reads FQGNSA. Trimming removed 3 bases from V and 1 base from J, with 6 bases in between. This CDR3 is 14 amino acids long. The CDR3 region is CASSFRGNTGELFF. CDR3 in DNA: TGTGCCAGCAGCTTCCGGGGGAACACCGGGGAGCTGTTTTTT.

The chain uses TRBV28 and TRBJ2-7; 7 bases align to TRBD1. CDR1 MDHEN and CDR2 SYDVKM come from the germline V gene. CDR3 size: 18 residues. Trimming took 5 bases from V and 0 from J; bases not matched to a gene: 16. The CDR3 bases are TGTGCCAGCAGTCCCAAACCTATCGACAGGGCGAACTCCTACGAGCAGTACTTC. Amino acid sequence: CASSPKPIDRANSYEQYF.

The J gene is TRBJ2-1, the V gene TRBV14, with TRBD1 matching 9 bases. Germline assignment: CDR1 SGHDN and CDR2 FVKESK. The ends lost 0 bases at V and 6 bases at J; junction bases unmatched: 6. The CDR3 consists of 16 residues. CDR3 sequence: CASSQDGTGGRNEQFF. DNA for the CDR3: TGTGCCAGCAGCCAAGATGGTACAGGGGGCCGCAATGAGCAGTTCTTC.